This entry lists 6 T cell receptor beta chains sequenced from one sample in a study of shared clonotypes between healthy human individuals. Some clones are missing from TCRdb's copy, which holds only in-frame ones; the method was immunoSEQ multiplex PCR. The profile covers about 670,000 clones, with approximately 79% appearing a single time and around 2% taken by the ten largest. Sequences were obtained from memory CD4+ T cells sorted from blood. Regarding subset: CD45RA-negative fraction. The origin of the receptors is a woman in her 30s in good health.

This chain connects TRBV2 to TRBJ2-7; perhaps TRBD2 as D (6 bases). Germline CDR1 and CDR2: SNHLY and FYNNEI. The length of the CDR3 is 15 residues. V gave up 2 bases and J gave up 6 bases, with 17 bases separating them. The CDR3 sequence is CASSERLRVSGEQYF. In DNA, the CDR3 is TGTGCCAGCAGTGAACGGCTTCGAGTTAGCGGCGAGCAGTACTTC.

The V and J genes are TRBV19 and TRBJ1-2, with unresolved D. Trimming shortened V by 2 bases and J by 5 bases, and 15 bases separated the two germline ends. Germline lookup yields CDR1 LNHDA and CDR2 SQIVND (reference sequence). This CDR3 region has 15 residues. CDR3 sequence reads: CASSILGTADYGYTF. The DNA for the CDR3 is TGTGCCAGTAGTATATTAGGAACGGCGGATTATGGCTACACCTTC.

The CDR3 DNA sequence: TGCGCCAGCAGCTTGACACCAAAAGGGCGGGGGAGGACTGAAGCTTTCTTT. Translation: CASSLTPKGRGRTEAFF. The chain combines TRBV5-1 with TRBJ1-1, with D perhaps TRBD1 (5 bases). This CDR3 has 17 amino acids. Germline lookup yields CDR1 SGHRS and CDR2 YFSETQ. V was cut by 1 base and J by 5 bases, with 21 bases left in between.

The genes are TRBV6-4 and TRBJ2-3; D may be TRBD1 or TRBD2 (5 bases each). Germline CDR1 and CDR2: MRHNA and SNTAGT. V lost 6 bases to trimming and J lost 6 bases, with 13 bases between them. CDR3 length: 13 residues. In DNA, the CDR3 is TGTGCCAGCAGCGCCGGGGCCGGCGATACGCAGTATTTT. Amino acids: CASSAGAGDTQYF.

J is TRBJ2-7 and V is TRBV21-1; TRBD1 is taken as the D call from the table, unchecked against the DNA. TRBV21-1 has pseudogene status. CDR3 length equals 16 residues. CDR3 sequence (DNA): TGTGCCAGCAGCAAAGGGGGGACAGGTCGGCACTACGAGCAGTACTTC. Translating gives CASSKGGTGRHYEQYF.

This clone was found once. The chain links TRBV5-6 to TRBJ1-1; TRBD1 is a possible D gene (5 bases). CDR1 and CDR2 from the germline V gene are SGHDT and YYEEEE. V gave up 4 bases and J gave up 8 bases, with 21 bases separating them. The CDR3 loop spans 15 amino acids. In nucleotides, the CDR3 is TGTGCCAGCAGCCCCAGGACTCGTTGGGGCTTGGAAGCTTTCTTT. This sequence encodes CASSPRTRWGLEAFF. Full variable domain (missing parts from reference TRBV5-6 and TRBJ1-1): DAGVTQSPTHLIKTRGQQVTLRCSPKSGHDTVSWYQQALGQGPQFIFQYYEEEERQRGNFPDRFSGHQFPNYSSELNVNALLLGDSALYLCASSPRTRWGLEAFFGQGTRLTVV.